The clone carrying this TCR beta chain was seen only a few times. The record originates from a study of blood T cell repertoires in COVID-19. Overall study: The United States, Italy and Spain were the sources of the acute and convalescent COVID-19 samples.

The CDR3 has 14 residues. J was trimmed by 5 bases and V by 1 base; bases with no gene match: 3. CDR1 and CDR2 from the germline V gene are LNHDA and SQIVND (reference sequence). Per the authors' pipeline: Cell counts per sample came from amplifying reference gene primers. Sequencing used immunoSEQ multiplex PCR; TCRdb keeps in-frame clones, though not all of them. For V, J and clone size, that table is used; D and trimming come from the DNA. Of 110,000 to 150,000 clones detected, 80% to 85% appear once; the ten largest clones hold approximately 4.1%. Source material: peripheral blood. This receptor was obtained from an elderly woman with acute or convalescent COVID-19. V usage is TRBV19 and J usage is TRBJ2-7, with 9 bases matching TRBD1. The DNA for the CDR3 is TGTGCCAGTAGTATAGGGACAGGGGACCACGAGCAGTACTTC. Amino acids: CASSIGTGDHEQYF. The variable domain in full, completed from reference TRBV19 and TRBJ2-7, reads DGGITQSPKYLFRKEGQNVTLSCEQNLNHDAMYWYRQDPGQGLRLIYYSQIVNDFQKGDIAEGYSVSREKKESFPLTVTSAQKNPTAFYLCASSIGTGDHEQYFGPGTRLTVT.